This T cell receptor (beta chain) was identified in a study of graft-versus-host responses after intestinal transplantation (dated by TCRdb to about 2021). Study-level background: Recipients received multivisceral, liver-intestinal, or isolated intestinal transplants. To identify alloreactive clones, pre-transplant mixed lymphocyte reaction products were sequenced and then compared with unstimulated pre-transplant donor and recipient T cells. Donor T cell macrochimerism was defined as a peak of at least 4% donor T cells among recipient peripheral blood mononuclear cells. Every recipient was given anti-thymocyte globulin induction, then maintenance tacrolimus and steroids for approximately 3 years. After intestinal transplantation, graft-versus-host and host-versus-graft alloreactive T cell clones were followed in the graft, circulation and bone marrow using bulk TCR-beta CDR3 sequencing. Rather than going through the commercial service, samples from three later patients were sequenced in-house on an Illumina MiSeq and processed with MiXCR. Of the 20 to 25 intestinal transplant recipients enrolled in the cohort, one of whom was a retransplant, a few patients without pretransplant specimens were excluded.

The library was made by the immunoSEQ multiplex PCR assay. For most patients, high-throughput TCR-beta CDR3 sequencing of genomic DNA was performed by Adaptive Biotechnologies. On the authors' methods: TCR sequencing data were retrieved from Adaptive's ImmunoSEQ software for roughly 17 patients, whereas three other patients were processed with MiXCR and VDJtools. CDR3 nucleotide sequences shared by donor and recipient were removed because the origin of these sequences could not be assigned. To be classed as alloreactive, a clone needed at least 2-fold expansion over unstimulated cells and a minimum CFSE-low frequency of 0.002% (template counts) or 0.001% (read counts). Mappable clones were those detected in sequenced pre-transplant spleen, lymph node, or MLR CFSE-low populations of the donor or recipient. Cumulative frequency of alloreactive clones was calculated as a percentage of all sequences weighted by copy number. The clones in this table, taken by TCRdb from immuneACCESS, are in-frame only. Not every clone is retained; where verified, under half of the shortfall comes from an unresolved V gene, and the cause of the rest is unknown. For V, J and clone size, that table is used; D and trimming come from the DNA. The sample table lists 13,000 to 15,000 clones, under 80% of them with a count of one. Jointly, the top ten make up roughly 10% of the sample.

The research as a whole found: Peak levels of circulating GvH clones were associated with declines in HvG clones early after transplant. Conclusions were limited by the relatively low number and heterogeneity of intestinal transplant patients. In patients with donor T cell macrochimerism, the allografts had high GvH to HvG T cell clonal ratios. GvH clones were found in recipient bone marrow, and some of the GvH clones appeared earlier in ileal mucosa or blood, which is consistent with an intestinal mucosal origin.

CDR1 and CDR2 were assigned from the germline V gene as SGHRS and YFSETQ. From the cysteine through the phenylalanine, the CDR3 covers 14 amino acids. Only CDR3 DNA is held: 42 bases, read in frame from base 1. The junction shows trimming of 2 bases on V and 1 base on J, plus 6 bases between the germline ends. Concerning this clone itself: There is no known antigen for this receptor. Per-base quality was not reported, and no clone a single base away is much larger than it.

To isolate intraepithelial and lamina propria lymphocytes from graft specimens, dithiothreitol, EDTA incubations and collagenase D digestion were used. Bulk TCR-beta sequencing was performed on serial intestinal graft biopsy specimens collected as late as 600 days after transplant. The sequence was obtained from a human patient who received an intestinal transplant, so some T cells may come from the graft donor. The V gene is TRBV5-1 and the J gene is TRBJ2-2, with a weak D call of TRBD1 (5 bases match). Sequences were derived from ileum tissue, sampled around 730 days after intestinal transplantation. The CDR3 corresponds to CASSFDRNTGELFF. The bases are TGCGCCAGCAGCTTCGACAGGAACACCGGGGAGCTGTTTTTT.